This TCR beta chain is drawn from a study of T-cell reconstitution after alpha-beta-depleted transplantation in children. This clonotype was counted many times. The CDR3 length is 14 residues. Unmatched junction bases numbered 9, after V lost 10 bases and J lost 5 bases. Germline V lookup: CDR1 ENHRY, CDR2 SYGVKD. During its preparation, the TCRbeta library received unique molecular identifiers. TCRdb redid the calling of the PCR reads with MiXCR, one entry per CDR3 protein. The table includes fewer than 400,000 distinct CDR3 sequences, approximately 20% detected once. This receptor was taken from a male patient under 18 who had a stem cell transplant for acute lymphoblastic leukemia, so the T cells may come from the graft donor. The sample consisted of PBMCs, mostly from graft donor cells, taken 180 days after TCRalphabeta/CD19-depleted stem cell transplant. V gene TRBV10-3 combines with J gene TRBJ2-2; 8 nucleotides match TRBD1. In DNA form, the CDR3 reads TGTGCCACGTGGACAGGGCGATATACCGGGGAGCTGTTTTTT. Translation gives CATWTGRYTGELFF.